This TCR beta chain was captured by sequencing in a study of Ad26.COV2.S vaccination and SARS-CoV-2 variants (dated by TCRdb to about 2021). Regarding the study in general: Donors in the vaccine arm were drawn from COV1001, a multicentre, randomized, double-blind, placebo-controlled phase I-IIa trial testing Ad26.COV2.S in healthy adults. Ad26.COV2.S was administered intramuscularly at 5 x 10^10 or 1 x 10^11 viral particles, either as a single shot or as two shots given 56 days apart. TCRbeta repertoire sequencing served as the tool for gauging how specific and how broad the SARS-CoV-2-reactive T cell receptors were following Ad26.COV2.S vaccination. A total of approximately 30 samples were included in the TCR-sequenced set, comprising around 20 Ad26.COV2.S vaccine recipients, 5 placebo recipients and 8 SARS-CoV-2 convalescent individuals. Trial participants were randomized into five groups of five, in which low-dose or high-dose Ad26.COV2.S was given once or twice, or placebo was given on both occasions. Investigators remained blinded to trial group allocation during experiments and outcome assessment. Beyond this particular receptor, the publication reports: Non-spike TCR breadth was comparable between vaccine and placebo recipients, consistent with the vaccine containing only spike. After vaccination, substantial breadth of spike-specific CD8+ and CD4+ T cell responses was reported. The study lacked the statistical power to compare responses across vaccine doses or regimens. The authors noted that the TCR breadth and depth analyses may have underestimated total T cell responses. Ad26.COV2.S recipients had higher spike-specific TCR breadth than placebo recipients (P = 0.0014).

The cysteine opens and the phenylalanine closes a CDR3 of 12 amino acids. The read is trimmed to its CDR3 DNA, 36 bases read in frame from base 1. In the germline V gene (reference sequence), CDR1 corresponds to SEHNR and CDR2 to FQNEAQ. V and J are truncated by 5 bases and 8 bases respectively, leaving an intervening sequence of 9 bases. What the treatment or condition label conveys for this sample: 15 to 20 received Ad26.COV2.S at low or high dose, single or two shots; about 5 received placebo; per-sample allocation not given. For vaccine and placebo recipients, repertoires were sequenced using samples collected on day 63 after the first injection. In Cohort 1b, more than 20 adults aged 18-55 years were enrolled at a single site in Boston, USA, between 29 July and 7 August 2020. As a vaccine, Ad26.COV2.S was a replication-incompetent adenovirus type 26 vector that expressed a prefusion-stabilized SARS-CoV-2 spike protein derived from the original Wuhan strain.

TCRbeta CDR3 regions were sequenced with the immunoSEQ Assay. After extraction, genomic DNA underwent amplification by bias-controlled multiplex PCR, followed by high-throughput sequencing. In the original analysis: Collapsing and filtering of sequences were performed to quantify the absolute abundance of each unique TCRbeta CDR3 region. T cell fraction was estimated by normalizing TCRbeta template counts to usable DNA, which was measured by amplifying reference genes present in all nucleated cells. Repertoire TCRs were annotated as SARS-CoV-2-specific by exact matching of V gene, CDR3 amino acid sequence and J gene to a known reactive TCR set. The reference SARS-CoV-2 TCR set came from MIRA and was filtered for enrichment in COVID-19-positive ImmuneCODE repertoires, removing public or cross-reactive TCRs. Drawing on the MIRA antigens, annotated TCRs were analysed further at the level of specific ORF or position within ORF. Depth was the summed frequency of annotated unique rearrangements, while breadth was defined as annotated unique rearrangements over total unique productive rearrangements. TCR breadth was compared between groups using two-sided Wilcoxon rank-sum tests. TCRdb obtained this table from immuneACCESS and retained in-frame rearrangements with V and J assigned. These tables miss some clones; where compared with another copy, unresolved V genes account for less than half of the shortfall, and the remainder is unexplained. The V and J calls and clone size were taken over from that table, and D and trimming were inferred from the DNA. The sample includes around 450,000 clones, with about 88% observed a single time. Together, the top ten hold 2.5% of the sample.

For this clone: No cognate antigen has been identified for it. Nothing much larger sits one base from this clone, and base qualities are not available.

Specimen: peripheral blood, collected in a trial of Ad26.COV2.S vaccine versus placebo. This clonotype was obtained from a person between 18 and 65 years old who received the Ad26.COV2.S COVID-19 vaccine or a placebo. The chain employs TRBV7-9 and TRBJ2-2; no D gene can be assigned with confidence. The CDR3 region has the sequence CASSEVIGELFF. The DNA is as follows: TGTGCCAGCAGCGAGGTGATTGGGGAGCTGTTTTTT.